The T cell receptor beta chain described here comes from a study of blood T cell repertoires in COVID-19. Study-wide background: Material from acute and convalescent COVID-19 was sourced from the United States, Italy and Spain. T cells, B-cell-depleted T cells, or PBMCs provided the cDNA or gDNA that served as material.

CDR1 is SGHKS, CDR2 YYEKEE, per germline (reference sequence). The CDR3 extends over 14 amino acids. V shed 0 bases and J 6 bases; nucleotides not matched to a gene: 4. How the authors handled the data: Estimates of nucleated cell counts were drawn from the amplification of reference gene primers. The table came from immunoSEQ multiplex PCR; TCRdb's copy has only in-frame clones and leaves some out. Clone size and V and J calls were adopted from that table, with D and trimming inferred from the DNA. Found here are some 240,000 clones, about 83% of them singletons; the top ten hold 1.5%. This TCR came from a woman in her forties who had recovered from COVID-19. V and J are TRBV5-5 and TRBJ1-2, with 8 bases identical to TRBD1. The specimen was peripheral blood. This CDR3 reads CASSLGQGFNGYTF. The DNA of the CDR3 is TGTGCCAGCAGCTTGGGACAGGGGTTTAATGGCTACACCTTC.